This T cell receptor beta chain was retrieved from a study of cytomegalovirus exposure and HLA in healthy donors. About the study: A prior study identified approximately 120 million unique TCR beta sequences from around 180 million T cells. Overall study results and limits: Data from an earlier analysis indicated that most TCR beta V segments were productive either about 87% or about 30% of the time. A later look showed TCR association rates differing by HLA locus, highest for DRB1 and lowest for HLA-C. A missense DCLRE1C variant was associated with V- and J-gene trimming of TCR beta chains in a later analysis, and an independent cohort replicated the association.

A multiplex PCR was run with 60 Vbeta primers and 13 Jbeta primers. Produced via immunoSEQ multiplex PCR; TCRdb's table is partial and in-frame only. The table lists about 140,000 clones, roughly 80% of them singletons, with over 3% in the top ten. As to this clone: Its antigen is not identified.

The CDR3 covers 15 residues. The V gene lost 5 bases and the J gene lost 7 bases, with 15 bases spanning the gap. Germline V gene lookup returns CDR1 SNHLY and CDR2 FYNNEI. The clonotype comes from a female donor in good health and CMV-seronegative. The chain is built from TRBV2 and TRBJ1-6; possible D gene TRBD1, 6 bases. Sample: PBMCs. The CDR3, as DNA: TGTGCCAGCAGTATCAACAGGGTCGAGAATTCACCCCTCCACTTT. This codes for CASSINRVENSPLHF.